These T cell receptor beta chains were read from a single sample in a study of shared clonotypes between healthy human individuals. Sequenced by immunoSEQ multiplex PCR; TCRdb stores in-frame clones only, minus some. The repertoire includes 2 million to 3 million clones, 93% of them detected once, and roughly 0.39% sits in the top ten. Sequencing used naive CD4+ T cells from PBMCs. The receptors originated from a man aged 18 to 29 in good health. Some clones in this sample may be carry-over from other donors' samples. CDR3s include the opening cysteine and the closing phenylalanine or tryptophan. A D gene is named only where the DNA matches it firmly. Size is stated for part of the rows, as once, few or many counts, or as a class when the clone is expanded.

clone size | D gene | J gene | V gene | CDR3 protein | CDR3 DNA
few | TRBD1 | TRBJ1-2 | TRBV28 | CASSPGTGGFRGYTF | TGTGCCAGCAGCCCCGGGACAGGGGGATTTCGTGGCTACACCTTC
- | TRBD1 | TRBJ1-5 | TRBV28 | CASSTGQGFNQPQHF | TGTGCCAGCAGTACGGGACAGGGTTTCAATCAGCCCCAGCATTTT
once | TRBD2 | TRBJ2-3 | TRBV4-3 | CASSQSSGGTDTQYF | TGCGCCAGCAGCCAAAGTAGCGGGGGGACAGATACGCAGTATTTT
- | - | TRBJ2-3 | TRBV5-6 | CASSINLRPQYF | TGTGCCAGCAGCATCAACCTTAGACCGCAGTATTTT
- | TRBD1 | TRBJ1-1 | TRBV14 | CASSLHPGQGTNTEAFF | TGTGCCAGCAGCCTCCACCCGGGACAGGGGACGAACACTGAAGCTTTCTTT
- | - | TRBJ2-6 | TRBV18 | CASSSDNSGANVLTF | TGTGCCAGCTCGAGCGACAACTCTGGGGCCAACGTCCTGACTTTC
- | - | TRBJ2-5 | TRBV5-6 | CASSSRGKETQYF | TGTGCCAGCAGCAGCCGGGGAAAAGAGACCCAGTACTTC
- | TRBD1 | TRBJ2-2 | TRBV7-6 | CASSLARDREDTGELFF | TGTGCCAGCAGCTTAGCGCGGGACAGGGAAGACACCGGGGAGCTGTTTTTT
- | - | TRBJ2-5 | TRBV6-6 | CASSPPGSGQETQYF | TGTGCCAGCAGCCCTCCGGGTAGCGGCCAAGAGACCCAGTACTTC
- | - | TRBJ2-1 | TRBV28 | CASHDPARTYNEQFF | TGTGCCAGCCACGACCCGGCGCGGACCTACAATGAGCAGTTCTTC
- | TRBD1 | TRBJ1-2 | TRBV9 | CASSARTGNYGYTF | TGTGCCAGCAGCGCCCGGACAGGGAACTATGGCTACACCTTC
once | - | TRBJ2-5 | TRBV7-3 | CASSLRRRGETQYF | TGTGCCAGCAGCTTACGCAGGCGGGGAGAGACCCAGTACTTC
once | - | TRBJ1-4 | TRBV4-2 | CASSPLPGVTNEKLFF | TGTGCCAGCAGCCCATTACCGGGGGTGACTAATGAAAAACTGTTTTTT
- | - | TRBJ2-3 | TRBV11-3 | CASSLESGYTDTQYF | TGTGCCAGCAGCTTAGAATCAGGGTACACAGATACGCAGTATTTT
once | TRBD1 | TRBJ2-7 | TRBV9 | CASSAGGTGVYEQYF | TGTGCCAGCAGCGCTGGGGGGACAGGGGTCTACGAGCAGTACTTC
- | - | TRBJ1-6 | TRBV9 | CASSVAGRRGPLHF | TGTGCCAGCAGCGTAGCGGGCCGGAGGGGACCCCTCCACTTT
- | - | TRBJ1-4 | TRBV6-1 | CASRRPSNEKLFF | TGTGCCAGCAGGAGACCGAGTAATGAAAAACTGTTTTTT
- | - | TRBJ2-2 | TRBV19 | CASSSNTGELFF | TGTGCCAGTAGCTCGAACACCGGGGAGCTGTTTTTT
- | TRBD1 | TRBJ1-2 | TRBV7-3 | CASSLTGGQGPSGYTF | TGTGCCAGCAGCTTAACGGGAGGACAGGGCCCCAGTGGCTACACCTTC
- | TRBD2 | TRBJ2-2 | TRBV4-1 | CASSQTSGNTGELFF | TGCGCCAGCAGCCAAACTAGCGGTAACACCGGGGAGCTGTTTTTT
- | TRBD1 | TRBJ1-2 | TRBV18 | CASSPPLRQGAYGYTF | TGTGCCAGCTCACCACCCCTACGACAGGGAGCCTATGGCTACACCTTC
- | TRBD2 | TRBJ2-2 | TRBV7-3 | CASRPTSASNTGELFF | TGTGCCAGCAGACCAACTAGCGCATCGAACACCGGGGAGCTGTTTTTT
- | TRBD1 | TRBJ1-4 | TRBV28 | CASSTTGLGLEKLFF | TGTGCCAGCAGTACGACAGGGCTTGGACTTGAAAAACTGTTTTTT
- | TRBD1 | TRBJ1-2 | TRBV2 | CASTIETGNGYTF | TGTGCCAGCACCATCGAGACAGGGAATGGCTACACCTTC
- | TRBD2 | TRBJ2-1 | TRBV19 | CASSPRGGTLGEQFF | TGTGCCAGTAGTCCCCGGGGGGGCACCCTCGGTGAGCAGTTCTTC
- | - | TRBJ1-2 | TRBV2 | CASSEVRGDRGYTF | TGTGCCAGCAGTGAAGTGCGTGGTGACCGGGGCTACACCTTC
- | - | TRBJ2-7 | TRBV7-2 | CASNLYGSSYEQYF | TGTGCCAGCAACTTATACGGGAGCTCCTACGAGCAGTACTTC
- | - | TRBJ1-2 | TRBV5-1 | CASSLAVMGRSNYGYTF | TGCGCCAGCAGCTTGGCCGTTATGGGGAGGTCTAACTATGGCTACACCTTC
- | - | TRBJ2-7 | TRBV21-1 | CASSKAGGPWTYEQYF | TGTGCCAGCAGCAAAGCGGGGGGCCCATGGACCTACGAGCAGTACTTC
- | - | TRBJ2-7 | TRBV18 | CASSPPGRGEQYF | TGTGCCAGCTCACCACCCGGGCGAGGCGAGCAGTACTTC
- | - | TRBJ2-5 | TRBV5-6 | CASSLGPRETQYF | TGTGCCAGCAGCTTGGGGCCTAGGGAGACCCAGTACTTC
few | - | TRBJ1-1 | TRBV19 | CASSIQPNTEAFF | TGTGCCAGTAGTATTCAGCCCAACACTGAAGCTTTCTTT
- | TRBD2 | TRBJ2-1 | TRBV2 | CASSGGRLAGDREFF | TGTGCCAGCAGTGGTGGGAGGCTAGCGGGAGATAGGGAGTTCTTC
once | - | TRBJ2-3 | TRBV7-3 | CASSLGAGTNTDTQYF | TGTGCCAGCAGCTTGGGGGCCGGGACTAACACAGATACGCAGTATTTT
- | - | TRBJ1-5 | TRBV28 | CASNPRAGNQPQHF | TGTGCCAGCAACCCCCGGGCGGGGAATCAGCCCCAGCATTTT
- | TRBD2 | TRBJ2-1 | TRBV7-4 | CASSLVLAGEGGEQFF | TGTGCCAGCAGCTTGGTCCTAGCGGGAGAAGGGGGTGAGCAGTTCTTC
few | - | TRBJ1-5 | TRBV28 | CATSVVADQPQHF | TGTGCCACCTCAGTGGTAGCGGATCAGCCCCAGCATTTT
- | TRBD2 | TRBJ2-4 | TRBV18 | CASSLGLAGNIQYF | TGTGCCAGCTCACTCGGACTAGCGGGTAACATTCAGTACTTC
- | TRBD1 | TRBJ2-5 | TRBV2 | CASSDLTGRETQYF | TGTGCCAGCAGTGATTTGACAGGGAGAGAGACCCAGTACTTC
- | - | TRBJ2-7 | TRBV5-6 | CASSLAGPYEQYF | TGTGCCAGCAGCTTGGCAGGTCCTTACGAGCAGTACTTC
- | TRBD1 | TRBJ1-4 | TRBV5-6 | CASSSTGGADNEKLFF | TGTGCCAGCAGCTCGACAGGGGGCGCGGATAATGAAAAACTGTTTTTT
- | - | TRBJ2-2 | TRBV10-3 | CAISARGGSANTGELFF | TGTGCCATCAGTGCACGAGGTGGGTCAGCGAACACCGGGGAGCTGTTTTTT
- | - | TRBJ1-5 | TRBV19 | CASSMGTRSNQPQHF | TGTGCCAGTAGTATGGGGACACGAAGCAATCAGCCCCAGCATTTT
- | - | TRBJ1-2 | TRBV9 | CASSVDGLYGYTF | TGTGCCAGCAGCGTGGACGGACTCTATGGCTACACCTTC
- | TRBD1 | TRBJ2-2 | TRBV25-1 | CASSEGLGKGAAGELFF | TGTGCCAGCAGTGAAGGTCTCGGAAAGGGGGCTGCCGGGGAGCTGTTTTTT
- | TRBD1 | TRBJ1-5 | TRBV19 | CASSRDRYYNQPQHF | TGTGCCAGTAGTAGGGACAGATACTACAATCAGCCCCAGCATTTT
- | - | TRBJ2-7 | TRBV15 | CATSRPGQFDEQYF | TGTGCCACCAGCAGACCCGGACAGTTCGACGAGCAGTACTTC
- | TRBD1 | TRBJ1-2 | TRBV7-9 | CASSPGQAGSYGYTF | TGTGCCAGCAGTCCAGGACAGGCCGGATCCTATGGCTACACCTTC
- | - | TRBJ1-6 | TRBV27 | CASSPLPGGSSPLHF | TGTGCCAGCAGTCCCCTCCCGGGAGGGAGTTCACCCCTCCACTTT
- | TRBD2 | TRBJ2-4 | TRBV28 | CASSSGGASGAIQYF | TGTGCCAGCAGCTCAGGCGGGGCTAGCGGGGCCATTCAGTACTTC
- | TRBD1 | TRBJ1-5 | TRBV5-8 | CASSSGTGNQPQHF | TGTGCCAGCAGCTCGGGGACAGGGAATCAGCCCCAGCATTTT
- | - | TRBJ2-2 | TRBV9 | CASSVEDNTGELFF | TGTGCCAGCAGCGTAGAGGACAACACCGGGGAGCTGTTTTTT
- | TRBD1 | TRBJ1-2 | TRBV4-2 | CASSQVAQGEGGYTF | TGTGCCAGCAGCCAAGTAGCACAGGGGGAGGGTGGCTACACCTTC
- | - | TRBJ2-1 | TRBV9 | CASGRAGYYNEQFF | TGTGCCAGCGGGCGGGCGGGCTACTACAATGAGCAGTTCTTC
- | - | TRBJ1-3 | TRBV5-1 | CASSEGTAGNTIYF | TGCGCCAGCAGCGAAGGGACGGCTGGAAACACCATATATTTT
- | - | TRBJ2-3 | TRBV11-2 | CASTLLRGSTDTQYF | TGTGCCAGCACCCTTTTAAGGGGTAGCACAGATACGCAGTATTTT
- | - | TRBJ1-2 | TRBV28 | CASRVPQGGGGYTF | TGTGCCAGCAGGGTCCCTCAGGGAGGTGGTGGCTACACCTTC
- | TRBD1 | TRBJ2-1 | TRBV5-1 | CASSLVADRAVEQFF | TGCGCCAGCAGCTTGGTAGCGGACAGGGCTGTTGAGCAGTTCTTC
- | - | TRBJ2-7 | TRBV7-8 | CASLGGGSDYEQYF | TGTGCCAGCCTCGGCGGAGGGTCGGATTACGAGCAGTACTTC